A single sample is the source of the 9 T cell receptor beta chains below, sequenced in a study of cytomegalovirus exposure and HLA in healthy donors. The primer mix had 60 Vbeta and 13 Jbeta primers. Only in-frame clones appear in the TCRdb table, and some are missing; sequencing was by immunoSEQ multiplex PCR. The data contain 100,000 or so clones, around 15% of them seen just once; the ten biggest clones take up over 0.65%. Sequenced input: PBMCs. The receptors originated from a female donor in good health and CMV-seronegative.

The J gene is TRBJ1-1, the V gene TRBV6-5; TRBD1 agrees at 7 bases. The CDR3 runs to 16 residues. The germline V gene encodes CDR1 MNHEY and CDR2 SVGAGI. V shed 3 bases and J 7 bases; nucleotides not matched to a gene: 14. The CDR3 spells CASSYDIGTGENEAFF. DNA for the CDR3: TGTGCCAGCAGTTATGACATTGGTACAGGGGAGAATGAAGCTTTCTTT.

The chain has TRBV9 and TRBJ2-7; possibly TRBD2 for D (6 bases). Deletions cut 1 base from V and 5 bases from J, with 16 bases between. Germline V gene lookup returns CDR1 SGDLS and CDR2 YYNGEE. The CDR3 runs 15 residues. The CDR3 nucleotides are TGTGCCAGCAGCGTAACCGGGAGCCCGGTGGACGAGCAGTACTTC. This sequence encodes CASSVTGSPVDEQYF.

The gene calls are TRBV28 and TRBJ2-7; 8 positions agree with TRBD2. Unmatched junction bases numbered 10, after V lost 4 bases and J lost 2 bases. The CDR3 covers 16 residues. The germline CDR1 and CDR2 sequences are MDHEN and SYDVKM. The DNA for the CDR3 is TGTGCCAGCAGTTCCCCGCCCACTAGCGGCACCTACGAGCAGTACTTC. Translating it yields CASSSPPTSGTYEQYF.

The chain carries TRBV25-1 and TRBJ2-6, with D tentatively TRBD2 (5 bases). V was shortened by 1 base and J by 4 bases, with 5 bases between the two germline ends. This CDR3 contains 14 residues. CDR1 and CDR2 from the germline V gene are MGHDK and SYGVNS. In DNA form, the CDR3 reads TGTGCCAGCAGTGAATCGGGGGGGGCCAACGTCCTGACTTTC. It translates to CASSESGGANVLTF.

Only a few counts were recorded for this clone. The rearrangement uses TRBV27 and TRBJ2-1; a weak D match, TRBD1 (5 bases). CDR1 and CDR2 (germline): MNHEY, SMNVEV (reference sequence). The CDR3 loop spans 13 amino acids. Trimming pared 2 bases from V and 8 bases from J, leaving 10 bases between. The CDR3 nucleotides are TGTGCCAGCAGTTTAGGGCCAGGGCATGAGCAGTTCTTC. Amino acids: CASSLGPGHEQFF.

About this clone itself: Additional DNA sequences in this sample encode the identical CDR3. V usage is TRBV5-1 and J usage is TRBJ1-4, with 10 bases aligning to TRBD1. The CDR3 sequence is 15 residues long. Losses at the gene ends were 0 bases for V and 7 bases for J; bases not matched to a gene: 3. CDR1 SGHRS and CDR2 YFSETQ come from the germline V gene. In DNA form, the CDR3 reads TGCGCCAGCAGCTTGGGGGACAGGGGTGGTGAAAAACTGTTTTTT. Translated, it gives CASSLGDRGGEKLFF.

The CDR3 DNA reads as TGTGCCAGCGGTAACAGGGGGGGAGGTTACGAGCAGTACTTC. Translation gives CASGNRGGGYEQYF. The rearrangement links TRBV7-8 to TRBJ2-7, with TRBD1 as a possible D gene (8 bases). The CDR3 extends over 14 amino acids. V shed 8 bases and J shed 4 bases, with 18 bases lying between them. Germline V gives CDR1 SGHVS, CDR2 FQNEAQ.

This clone was observed a handful of times. This sequence joins TRBV10-3 and TRBJ2-3, with 12 bases that match TRBD2. The CDR3 spans 16 residues. In germline, CDR1 is ENHRY, CDR2 SYGVKD. Germline trimming cut 0 bases from V and 4 bases from J; bases unmatched to any gene: 2. CDR3 nucleotides: TGTGCCATCAGTGAGTCCCCTAGCGGGGGGGCAGATACGCAGTATTTT. Its translation: CAISESPSGGADTQYF.

In nucleotides, the CDR3 is TGTGCCACCAGCAGAGACCCGACAGGGATCAATGAAAAACTGTTTTTT. This encodes CATSRDPTGINEKLFF. V gene TRBV15 combines with J gene TRBJ1-4; TRBD1 matches 7 bases. The V gene's germline CDR1 is LNHNV and CDR2 YYDKDF (reference sequence). The ends lost 0 bases at V and 5 bases at J; junction bases unmatched: 6. The CDR3 consists of 16 residues.